The rows below give T cell receptor beta chains drawn from one sample of a study of blood T cell repertoires in COVID-19. Generated by immunoSEQ multiplex PCR, the TCRdb table keeps only in-frame clones and is missing some. The sample includes 150,000 to 200,000 clones, roughly 86% seen only once; the top ten take approximately 2.7%. Sequenced input: peripheral blood. The receptors derive from a man between 40 and 49 years old with active or convalescent COVID-19. CDR3s include the opening cysteine and the closing phenylalanine or tryptophan. Fields, in order: V gene, D gene, clone size, J gene, CDR3 DNA, CDR3 protein. The D gene is left open where the match is weak. Size is stated for part of the rows, as once, few or many counts, or as a class when the clone is expanded.

v_gene: TRBV4-3; d_gene: NA; abundance: NA; j_gene: TRBJ1-2; CDR3nt: TGCGCCAGCAGCCAAGTCCCCGGTGATGGCTACACCTTC; CDR3aa: CASSQVPGDGYTF
v_gene: TRBV6-5; d_gene: NA; abundance: few; j_gene: TRBJ1-4; CDR3nt: TGTGCCAGCAGTTACACACCTAATGAAAAACTGTTTTTT; CDR3aa: CASSYTPNEKLFF
v_gene: TRBV29-1; d_gene: TRBD1; abundance: once; j_gene: TRBJ1-1; CDR3nt: TGCAGCGTCCTAGGGACAGGGATGAACACTGAAGCTTTCTTT; CDR3aa: CSVLGTGMNTEAFF
v_gene: TRBV3-1/TRBV3-2; d_gene: NA; abundance: NA; j_gene: TRBJ1-2; CDR3nt: TGTGCCAGCAGCCAAGATATCGGAAACAGGGCCTATGGCTACACCTTC; CDR3aa: CASSQDIGNRAYGYTF
v_gene: TRBV19; d_gene: NA; abundance: NA; j_gene: TRBJ2-2; CDR3nt: TGTGCCAGTAGTTCTCTGGGGCAGAACACCGGGGAGCTGTTTTTT; CDR3aa: CASSSLGQNTGELFF
v_gene: TRBV3-1/TRBV3-2; d_gene: TRBD1; abundance: NA; j_gene: TRBJ1-1; CDR3nt: TGTGCCAGCAGCCAAGGGGGGACAGCGAACACTGAAGCTTTCTTT; CDR3aa: CASSQGGTANTEAFF
v_gene: TRBV5-6; d_gene: NA; abundance: NA; j_gene: TRBJ1-3; CDR3nt: TGTGCCAGCAGCTTGGGACTCGGAAACACCATATATTTT; CDR3aa: CASSLGLGNTIYF
v_gene: TRBV5-1; d_gene: TRBD1; abundance: NA; j_gene: TRBJ2-7; CDR3nt: TGCGCCAGCAGGACAGGGATCTACGAGCAGTACTTC; CDR3aa: CASRTGIYEQYF
v_gene: TRBV2; d_gene: TRBD1; abundance: once; j_gene: TRBJ1-1; CDR3nt: TGTGCCAGCAGTAGACAGGGGGCGGACACTGAAGCTTTCTTT; CDR3aa: CASSRQGADTEAFF
v_gene: TRBV10-3; d_gene: NA; abundance: NA; j_gene: TRBJ1-1; CDR3nt: TGTGCCAGCGAACAGGGAGGGTTGCACACTGAAGCTTTCTTT; CDR3aa: CASEQGGLHTEAFF
v_gene: TRBV11-2; d_gene: NA; abundance: NA; j_gene: TRBJ1-2; CDR3nt: TGTGCCAGCAGCTTAGGTGCAGGGAACTATGGCTACACCTTC; CDR3aa: CASSLGAGNYGYTF
v_gene: TRBV6-5; d_gene: TRBD1; abundance: NA; j_gene: TRBJ1-1; CDR3nt: TGTGCCAGCCACCAAGGGACAGTTACTGAAGCTTTCTTT; CDR3aa: CASHQGTVTEAFF